Below, one TCR beta chain is given with its context. The antigen is not known. The data originate from a study of blood T cells in healthy people across ages. Study-level points and caveats: Without sorted subsets, naive and antigen-experienced compartments could not be conclusively compared.

Whenever a sample was processed, at least 7 million PBMCs were isolated. The trim removed 4 bases at V and 0 bases at J, leaving 4 bases unmatched. The germline CDR1 and CDR2 sequences are SGHNT and YENEEA. The CDR3 spans 15 residues. A J-beta primer mix and a sample-barcoded 5' primer were used in a second PCR of roughly 6 to 11 cycles. Each CDR3 protein is one row after TCRdb ran MiXCR on the 5' RACE reads. The sample consists of almost 550,000 distinct CDR3 sequences, 24% of them appearing once. The same data also went into a second study, on T cells of mothers and their children. Turning to that study: Sample barcodes plus 2-4 random nucleotides came from the M1S primer. Researchers found no T cell clones that were persistent and microchimeric.

This chain joins TRBV11-3 and TRBJ2-3, with TRBD1 identical over 7 bases. The clonotype originates from a boy between 10 and 17 years old in good health. Sample: blood. CDR3 loop: CASSSRDSSTDTQYF. CDR3 sequence (DNA): TGTGCCAGCAGCTCACGGGACAGCAGCACAGATACGCAGTATTTT.